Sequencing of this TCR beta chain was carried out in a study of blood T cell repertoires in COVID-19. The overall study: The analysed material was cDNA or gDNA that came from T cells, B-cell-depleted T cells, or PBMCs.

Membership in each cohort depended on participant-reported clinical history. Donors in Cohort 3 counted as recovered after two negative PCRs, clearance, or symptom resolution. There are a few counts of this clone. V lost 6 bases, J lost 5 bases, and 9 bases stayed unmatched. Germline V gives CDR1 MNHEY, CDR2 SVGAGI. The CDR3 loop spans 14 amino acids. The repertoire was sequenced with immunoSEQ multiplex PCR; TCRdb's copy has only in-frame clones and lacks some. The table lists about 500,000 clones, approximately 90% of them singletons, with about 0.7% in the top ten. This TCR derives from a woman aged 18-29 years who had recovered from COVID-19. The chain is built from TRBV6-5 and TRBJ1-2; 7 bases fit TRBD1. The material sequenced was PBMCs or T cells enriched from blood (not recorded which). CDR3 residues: CASRYDREGYGYTF. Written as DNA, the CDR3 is TGTGCCAGCAGATATGACAGGGAAGGGTATGGCTACACCTTC.